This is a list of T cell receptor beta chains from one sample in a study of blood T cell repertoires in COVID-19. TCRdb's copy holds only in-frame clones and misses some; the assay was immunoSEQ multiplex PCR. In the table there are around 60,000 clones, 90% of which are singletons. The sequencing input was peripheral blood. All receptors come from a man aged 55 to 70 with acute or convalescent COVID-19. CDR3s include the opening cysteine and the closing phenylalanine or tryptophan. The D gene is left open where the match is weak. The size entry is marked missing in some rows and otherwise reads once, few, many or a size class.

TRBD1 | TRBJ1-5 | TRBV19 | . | CASMGQGGNQPQHF | TGTGCCAGTATGGGACAGGGGGGGAATCAGCCCCAGCATTTT
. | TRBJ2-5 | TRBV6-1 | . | CASSEDLGQGKTQYF | TGTGCCAGCAGTGAAGACCTTGGGCAGGGGAAGACCCAGTACTTC
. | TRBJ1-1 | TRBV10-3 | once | CAISGVGLTLMNTEAFF | TGTGCCATCAGTGGGGTGGGGCTTACACTAATGAACACTGAAGCTTTCTTT
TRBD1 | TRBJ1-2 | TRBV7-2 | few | CASSLDPTGVGYTF | TGTGCCAGCAGCTTGGATCCGACAGGGGTAGGCTACACCTTC
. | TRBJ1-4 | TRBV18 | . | CASSPRGGPTNEKLFF | TGTGCCAGCTCACCAAGGGGGGGCCCAACTAATGAAAAACTGTTTTTT
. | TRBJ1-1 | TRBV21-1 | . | CASGGIQWAPIRSHTEAFF | TGTGCCAGCGGAGGTATTCAATGGGCCCCAATCCGGTCACACACTGAAGCTTTCTTT
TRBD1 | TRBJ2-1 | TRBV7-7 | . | CASSTDRVNEQFF | TGTGCTAGCAGCACCGACAGGGTCAATGAGCAGTTCTTC
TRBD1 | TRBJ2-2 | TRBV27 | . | CASSLRTGVPGELFF | TGTGCCAGCAGCTTAAGGACAGGGGTGCCCGGGGAGCTGTTTTTT
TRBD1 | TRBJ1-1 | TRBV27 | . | CASSLDRVNTEAFF | TGTGCCAGCAGTTTAGACAGGGTAAACACTGAAGCTTTCTTT
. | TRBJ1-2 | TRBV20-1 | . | CSASTPPTGVSYGYTF | TGCAGTGCTAGTACGCCCCCGACAGGAGTCAGCTATGGCTACACCTTC
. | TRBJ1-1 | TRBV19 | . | CASSIAEGAVYSEAFF | TGTGCCAGTAGTATCGCAGAGGGAGCTGTCTACTCTGAAGCTTTCTTT
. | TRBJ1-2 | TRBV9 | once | CASSVGADYGYTF | TGTGCCAGCAGCGTGGGGGCGGACTATGGCTACACCTTC
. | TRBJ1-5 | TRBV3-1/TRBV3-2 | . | CASSQGSGGGNQPQHF | TGTGCCAGCAGCCAGGGTTCCGGGGGTGGCAATCAGCCCCAGCATTTT
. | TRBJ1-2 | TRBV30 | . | CAWSAPKTGRYTF | TGTGCCTGGAGTGCCCCTAAAACAGGGCGCTACACCTTC
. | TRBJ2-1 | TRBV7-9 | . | CASSLLPLQGRAYNEQFF | TGTGCCAGCAGCTTACTTCCATTACAGGGCCGAGCCTACAATGAGCAGTTCTTC
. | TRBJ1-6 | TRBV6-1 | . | CASSDATPPNSPLHF | TGTGCCAGCAGTGACGCGACTCCCCCTAATTCACCCCTCCACTTT
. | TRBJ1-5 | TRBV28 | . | CASSLYVRGQPQHF | TGTGCCAGCAGTTTATACGTCCGCGGTCAGCCCCAGCATTTT
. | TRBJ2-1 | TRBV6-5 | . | CASLHTRGYEQFF | TGTGCCAGCCTACACACACGGGGGTATGAGCAGTTCTTC
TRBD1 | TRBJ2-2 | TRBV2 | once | CASTAKGARVGGGGELFF | TGTGCCAGCACCGCCAAGGGGGCGCGTGTGGGCGGAGGCGGGGAGCTGTTTTTT
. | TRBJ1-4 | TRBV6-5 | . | CASRTGYEKLFF | TGTGCCAGCAGAACCGGTTATGAAAAACTGTTTTTT
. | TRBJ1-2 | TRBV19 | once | CASRRLLRDGYTF | TGTGCCAGTAGGAGGCTGTTACGAGATGGCTACACCTTC
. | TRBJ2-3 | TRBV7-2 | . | CASSSTGGNTQYF | TGTGCCAGCAGCTCGACAGGCGGAAATACGCAGTATTTT
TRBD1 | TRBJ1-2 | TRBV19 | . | CASSTPTGANLYGYTF | TGTGCCAGTAGTACCCCGACAGGGGCCAATCTCTATGGCTACACCTTC
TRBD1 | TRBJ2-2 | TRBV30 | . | CAWRRDRMNTGELFF | TGTGCCTGGAGGAGGGACAGAATGAACACCGGGGAGCTGTTTTTT
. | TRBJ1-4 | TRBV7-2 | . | CASSSGLRPNEKLFF | TGTGCCAGCAGCTCAGGGCTTCGCCCTAATGAAAAACTGTTTTTT
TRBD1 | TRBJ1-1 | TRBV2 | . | CASTYPAGTGDTEAFF | TGTGCCAGCACCTATCCAGCCGGGACAGGGGACACTGAAGCTTTCTTT
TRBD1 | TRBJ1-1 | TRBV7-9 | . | CASSSYTGGGNTEAFF | TGTGCCAGCAGCTCATATACAGGGGGAGGGAACACTGAAGCTTTCTTT
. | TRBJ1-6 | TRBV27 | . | CASSLIRAREAGSPLHF | TGTGCCAGCAGTTTAATCAGAGCCAGGGAGGCAGGTTCACCCCTCCACTTT
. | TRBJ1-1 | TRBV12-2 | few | CASRLVSRKADSMNTEAFF | TGTGCAAGTCGCTTAGTAAGTCGTAAGGCGGACAGCATGAACACTGAAGCTTTCTTT
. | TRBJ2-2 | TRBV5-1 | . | CASSLDRVLSSGELFF | TGCGCCAGCAGCTTGGACAGGGTCTTATCGTCCGGGGAGCTGTTTTTT
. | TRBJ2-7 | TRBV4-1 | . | CASSQERTTYEQYF | TGCGCCAGCAGCCAAGAAAGGACTACGTACGAGCAGTACTTC
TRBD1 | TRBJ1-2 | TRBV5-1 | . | CASSPLGTGDPIF | TGCGCCAGCAGCCCCCTAGGGACAGGGGACCCAATCTTC
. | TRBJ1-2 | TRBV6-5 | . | CASGREGGTGYTF | TGTGCCAGCGGGAGGGAGGGGGGAACTGGCTACACCTTC
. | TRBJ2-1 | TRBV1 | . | CTSTRRTSGGADFSYNEQFF | TGCACCAGCACTCGACGGACTAGCGGGGGGGCCGATTTTTCCTACAATGAGCAGTTCTTC
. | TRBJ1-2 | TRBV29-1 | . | CSVREDGYTF | TGCAGCGTTAGGGAGGACGGCTACACCTTC
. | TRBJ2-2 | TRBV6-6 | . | CASSREGGASTGELFF | TGTGCCAGCAGCCGCGAGGGGGGGGCGAGCACCGGGGAGCTGTTTTTT
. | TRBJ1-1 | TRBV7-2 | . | CASSLDRAYTEAFF | TGTGCCAGCAGCTTAGACAGGGCCTACACTGAAGCTTTCTTT
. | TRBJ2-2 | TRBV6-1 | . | CASSASPGRYTGELFF | TGTGCCAGCAGTGCGTCTCCGGGTCGTTACACCGGGGAGCTGTTTTTT
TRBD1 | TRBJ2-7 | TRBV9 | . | CASSVASSGTGGRYEQYF | TGTGCCAGCAGCGTAGCTAGTTCCGGGACAGGGGGCAGGTACGAGCAGTACTTC
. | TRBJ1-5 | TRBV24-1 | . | CATSPRPGGNQPQHF | TGTGCCACCAGTCCAAGACCAGGGGGCAATCAGCCCCAGCATTTT
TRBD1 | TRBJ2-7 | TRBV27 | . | CASSWDRADEQYF | TGTGCCAGCAGTTGGGACAGGGCGGACGAGCAGTACTTC
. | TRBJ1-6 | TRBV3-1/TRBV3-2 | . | CASSQLTGYSYNSPLHF | TGTGCCAGCAGCCAATTGACAGGTTACTCCTATAATTCACCCCTCCACTTT